These 14 T cell receptor beta chains came from one sample sequenced in a study of blood T cell repertoires in COVID-19. Generated by immunoSEQ multiplex PCR, the TCRdb table keeps only in-frame clones and is missing some. Of about 310,000 clones in the sample, 85% were seen once. Sequencing was done on a sample of PBMCs or T cells enriched from blood (not recorded which). Receptors originate from a woman aged 30 to 39 who had been exposed to COVID-19.

The chain joins TRBV23-1 to TRBJ1-6; D is undetermined. TRBV23-1 counts as an open reading frame of uncertain function. The CDR3 contains 17 residues. V lost 2 bases, J lost 4 bases, and 15 bases lay in between. CDR3 DNA: TGCGCCAGCAGTCAAATTGACGGGAGTGGGTATAATTCACCCCTCCACTTT. Protein: CASSQIDGSGYNSPLHF.

The V call is TRBV28, the J call TRBJ1-2; no clear D gene. This CDR3 is built from 12 residues. Trimming took off 6 bases at V and 10 bases at J, with 15 bases between the two ends. Germline V gene data show CDR1 as MDHEN and CDR2 as SYDVKM. CDR3 in amino acids: CASRSAGLDYTF. The CDR3 nucleotides are TGTGCCAGCAGAAGCGCGGGGTTAGACTACACCTTC.

V and J are TRBV20-1 and TRBJ2-7; no definite D call. The CDR3 spans 14 residues. CDR1 is DFQATT and CDR2 is SNEGSKA in the germline V gene (reference sequence). V was trimmed by 3 bases and J by 2 bases, leaving 14 bases between them. CDR3 coding DNA: TGCAGTGCTAGTATTAATAGCTTACCCTACGAGCAGTACTTC. Its protein is CSASINSLPYEQYF.

The chain is built from TRBV28 and TRBJ2-2; maybe TRBD1 (5 bases). The CDR3 length is 16 residues. V shed 2 bases and J shed 1 base, with 11 bases lying between them. The V gene's germline CDR1 is MDHEN and CDR2 SYDVKM. In DNA, the CDR3 is TGTGCCAGCAGTTTAGACGTAAGGGGGAACACCGGGGAGCTGTTTTTT. Its protein product is CASSLDVRGNTGELFF.

J is TRBJ2-1 and V is TRBV4-2, with 7 bases aligning to TRBD2. The germline gives CDR1 LGHNA, CDR2 YNFKEQ. Losses at the gene ends were 0 bases for V and 7 bases for J; bases not matched to a gene: 6. The CDR3 is 15 amino acids. Here the CDR3 reads CASSQDVASGNEQFF. DNA for the CDR3: TGTGCCAGCAGCCAAGATGTGGCTAGCGGAAATGAGCAGTTCTTC.

The V call is TRBV4-1, the J call TRBJ1-1; 9 bases line up with TRBD1. V gave up 2 bases and J gave up 5 bases; unmatched junction bases: 6. Germline CDR1 and CDR2: MGHRA and YSYEKL. This CDR3 region has 15 residues. The CDR3 nucleotides read TGCGCCAGCAGCCAATCGACAGGGGGTACGACTGAAGCTTTCTTT. It encodes CASSQSTGGTTEAFF.

V usage is TRBV6-5 and J usage is TRBJ2-6; D is possibly TRBD1 (5 bases). Germline CDR1 is MNHEY and CDR2 is SVGAGI. V lost 2 bases, J lost 4 bases, and 12 bases lay in between. The CDR3 extends over 16 amino acids. This chain's CDR3 is CASSYRVGAGANVLTF. The CDR3 nucleotides read TGTGCCAGCAGTTACCGGGTAGGGGCAGGGGCCAACGTCCTGACTTTC.

V gene TRBV28 combines with J gene TRBJ2-5, with 13 bases that match TRBD2. The ends lost 1 base at V and 4 bases at J; junction bases unmatched: 12. From germline, CDR1 is MDHEN and CDR2 SYDVKM. The CDR3 is made up of 19 amino acids. The CDR3 is CASSLSGLAGTGVAETQYF. The DNA of the CDR3 is TGTGCCAGCAGTTTATCGGGACTAGCGGGAACGGGCGTCGCAGAGACCCAGTACTTC.

This clone was seen only once. The V call is TRBV11-2, the J call TRBJ1-6, with D perhaps TRBD1 (5 bases). V was clipped by 3 bases and J by 6 bases, with 12 bases between them. This CDR3 comprises 15 residues. Germline CDR1 is SGHAT and CDR2 is FQNNGV. DNA for the CDR3: TGTGCCAGCAGCTTTACCAGGGTGGGTAATTCACCCCTCCACTTT. Protein: CASSFTRVGNSPLHF. Full variable domain (missing parts from reference TRBV11-2 and TRBJ1-6): EAGVAQSPRYKIIEKRQSVAFWCNPISGHATLYWYQQILGQGPKLLIQFQNNGVVDDSQLPKDRFSAERLKGVDSTLKIQPAKLEDSAVYLCASSFTRVGNSPLHFGNGTRLTVT.

The CDR3 loop reads CASNGQYSNQPQHF. CDR3 sequence (DNA): TGTGCCAGCAACGGACAGTATAGCAATCAGCCCCAGCATTTT. This chain links TRBV28 with TRBJ1-5; tentative D call: TRBD1 (6 bases). Germline V gene lookup returns CDR1 MDHEN and CDR2 SYDVKM. Trimming took 7 bases from V and 0 from J, leaving 10 bases between them. This CDR3 is built from 14 residues.

This chain joins TRBV2 and TRBJ2-2; 8 bases agree with TRBD2. The CDR3 spans 18 residues. With 4 bases clipped from V and 4 bases from J, the junction kept 14 bases outside the gene matches. Germline lookup yields CDR1 SNHLY and CDR2 FYNNEI. The chain's CDR3 is CASSARLAGVVGTGELFF. The DNA of the CDR3 is TGTGCCAGCAGTGCTCGCCTAGCGGGTGTTGTTGGCACCGGGGAGCTGTTTTTT.

This clone occurred once. This rearrangement joins TRBV21-1 to TRBJ1-1; the D call of TRBD1 is as the table states it, not checked on the DNA. TRBV21-1 is a listed pseudogene. The CDR3 has 14 residues. CDR3 sequence (DNA): TGTGCCAGCACCAGACAGGGGGAGGACACTGAAGCTTTCTTT. It translates to CASTRQGEDTEAFF.

The chain combines TRBV28 with TRBJ1-2; TRBD1 is a possible D gene (6 bases). The CDR3 sequence is 11 residues long. From germline, CDR1 is MDHEN and CDR2 SYDVKM. V lost 5 bases, J lost 13 bases, and 14 bases lay in between. CDR3 region: CASSLRTAVTF. In DNA form, the CDR3 reads TGTGCCAGCAGTCTAAGGACAGCGGTCACCTTC.

The gene calls are TRBV7-6 and TRBJ2-1; 7 nucleotides agree with TRBD2. J lost 3 bases, V lost 5 bases, and 10 bases had no gene match. Germline-derived CDR1 and CDR2 are SGHVS and FNYEAQ. The CDR3 runs to 16 residues. The CDR3 DNA is TGTGCCAGCAGCGGAATAGTATCTAGCGGCTACAATGAGCAGTTCTTC. Amino acid sequence: CASSGIVSSGYNEQFF.